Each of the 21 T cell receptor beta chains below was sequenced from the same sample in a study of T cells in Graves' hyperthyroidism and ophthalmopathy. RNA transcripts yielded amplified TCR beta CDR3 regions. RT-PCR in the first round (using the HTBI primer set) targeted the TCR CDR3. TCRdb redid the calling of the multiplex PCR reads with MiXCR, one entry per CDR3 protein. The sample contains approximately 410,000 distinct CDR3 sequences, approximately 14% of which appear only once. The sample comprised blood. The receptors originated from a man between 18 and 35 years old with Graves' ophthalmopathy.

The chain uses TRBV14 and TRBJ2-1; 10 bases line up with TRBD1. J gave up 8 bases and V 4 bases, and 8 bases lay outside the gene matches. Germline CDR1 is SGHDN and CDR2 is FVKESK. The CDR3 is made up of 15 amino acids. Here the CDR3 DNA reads TGTGCCAGCAGCCCAGCAGAGACAGGGGGCTATGAGCAGTTCTTC. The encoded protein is CASSPAETGGYEQFF. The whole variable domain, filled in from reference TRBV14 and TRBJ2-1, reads EAGVTQFPSHSVIEKGQTVTLRCDPISGHDNLYWYRRVMGKEIKFLLHFVKESKQDESGMPNNRFLAERTGGTYSTLKVQPAELEDSGVYFCASSPAETGGYEQFFGPGTRLTVL.

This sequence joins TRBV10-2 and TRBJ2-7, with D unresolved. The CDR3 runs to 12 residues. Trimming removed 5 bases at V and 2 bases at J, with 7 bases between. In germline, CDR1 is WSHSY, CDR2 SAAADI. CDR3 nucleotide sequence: TGCGCCAGCAGTTGGACGGCCTACGAGCAGTACTTC. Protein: CASSWTAYEQYF.

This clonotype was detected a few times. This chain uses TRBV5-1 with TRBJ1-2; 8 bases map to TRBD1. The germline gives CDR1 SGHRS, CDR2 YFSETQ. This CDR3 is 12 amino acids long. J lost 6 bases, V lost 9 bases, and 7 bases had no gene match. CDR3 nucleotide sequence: TGCGCCATTGACAGGGGAGATAATGGCTACACCTTC. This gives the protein CAIDRGDNGYTF.

CDR3 sequence reads: CASRPSGTYSNQPQHF. For the CDR3, the DNA is TGTGCCAGTAGACCGAGCGGGACATATAGCAATCAGCCCCAGCATTTT. This rearrangement joins TRBV19 to TRBJ1-5; a possible D gene is TRBD1 (6 bases). The CDR3 runs 16 residues. The V gene's germline CDR1 is LNHDA and CDR2 SQIVND (reference sequence). Trimming took 6 bases from V and 0 from J, leaving 15 bases between them.

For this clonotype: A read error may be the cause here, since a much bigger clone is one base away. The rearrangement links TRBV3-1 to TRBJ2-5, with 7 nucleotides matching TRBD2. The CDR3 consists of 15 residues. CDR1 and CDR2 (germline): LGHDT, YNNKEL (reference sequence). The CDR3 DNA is TGTGCCAACAGCCTCGAGAGGATGGGGGGGGAGACCCAGTACTTC. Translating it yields CANSLERMGGETQYF.

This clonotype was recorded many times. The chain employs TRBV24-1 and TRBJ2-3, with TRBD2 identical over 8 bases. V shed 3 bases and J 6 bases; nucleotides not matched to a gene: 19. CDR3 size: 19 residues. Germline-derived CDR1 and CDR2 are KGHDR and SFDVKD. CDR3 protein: CATSDSAGGSPTGLDTQYF. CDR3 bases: TGTGCCACCAGTGATAGTGCGGGGGGCTCCCCCACCGGCTTGGATACGCAGTATTTT.

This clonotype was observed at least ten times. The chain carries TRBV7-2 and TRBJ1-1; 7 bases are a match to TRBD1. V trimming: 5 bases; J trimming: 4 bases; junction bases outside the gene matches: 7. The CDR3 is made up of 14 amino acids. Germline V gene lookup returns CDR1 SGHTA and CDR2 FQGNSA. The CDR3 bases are TGTGCCAGCAGCGTGGGACAGTTGTCCACTGAAGCTTTCTTT. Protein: CASSVGQLSTEAFF.

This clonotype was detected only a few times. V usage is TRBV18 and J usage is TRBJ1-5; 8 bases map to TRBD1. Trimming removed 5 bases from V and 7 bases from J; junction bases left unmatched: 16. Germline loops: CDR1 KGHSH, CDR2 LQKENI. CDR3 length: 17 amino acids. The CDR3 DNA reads TGTGCCAGCTCATCGGGGGGTAGTTTAACAGGGGGACAGCCCCAGCATTTT. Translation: CASSSGGSLTGGQPQHF.

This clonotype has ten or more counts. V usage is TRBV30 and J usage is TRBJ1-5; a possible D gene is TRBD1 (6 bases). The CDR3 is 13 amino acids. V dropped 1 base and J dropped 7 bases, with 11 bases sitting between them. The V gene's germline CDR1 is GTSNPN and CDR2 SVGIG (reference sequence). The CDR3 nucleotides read TGTGCCTGGAGTGACAGGGCTGGGCAGCCCCAGCATTTT. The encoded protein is CAWSDRAGQPQHF.

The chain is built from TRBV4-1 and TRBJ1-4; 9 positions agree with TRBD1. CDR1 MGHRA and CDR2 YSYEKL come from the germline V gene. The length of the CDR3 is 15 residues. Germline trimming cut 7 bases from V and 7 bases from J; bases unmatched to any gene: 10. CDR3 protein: CASNYGDRASEKLFF. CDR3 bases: TGCGCCAGCAACTATGGGGACAGGGCCAGTGAAAAACTGTTTTTT.

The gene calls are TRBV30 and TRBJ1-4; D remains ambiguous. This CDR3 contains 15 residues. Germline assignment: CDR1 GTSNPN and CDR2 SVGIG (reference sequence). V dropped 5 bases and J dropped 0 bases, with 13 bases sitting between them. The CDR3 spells CAWGPSGATNEKLFF. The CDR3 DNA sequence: TGTGCCTGGGGACCTTCGGGAGCAACTAATGAAAAACTGTTTTTT.

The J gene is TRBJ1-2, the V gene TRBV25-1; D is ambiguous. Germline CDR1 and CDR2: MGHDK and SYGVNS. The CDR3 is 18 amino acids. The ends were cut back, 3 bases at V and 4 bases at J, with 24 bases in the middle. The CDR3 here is CASSDKPKETPLPYGYTF. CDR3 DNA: TGTGCCAGCAGTGATAAGCCTAAGGAAACTCCGCTACCCTATGGCTACACCTTC.

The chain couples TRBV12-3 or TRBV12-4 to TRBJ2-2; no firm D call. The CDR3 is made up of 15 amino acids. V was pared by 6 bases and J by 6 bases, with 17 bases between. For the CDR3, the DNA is TGTGCCAGCAGACCAATTAACACCGACGCCGGGGAGCTGTTTTTT. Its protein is CASRPINTDAGELFF.

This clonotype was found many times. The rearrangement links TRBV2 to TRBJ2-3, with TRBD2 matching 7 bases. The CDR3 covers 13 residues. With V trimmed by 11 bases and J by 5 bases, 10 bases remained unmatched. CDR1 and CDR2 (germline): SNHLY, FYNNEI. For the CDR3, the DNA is TGTGCCGGTGCGGCACTAGCGAGAGATACGCAGTATTTT. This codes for CAGAALARDTQYF.

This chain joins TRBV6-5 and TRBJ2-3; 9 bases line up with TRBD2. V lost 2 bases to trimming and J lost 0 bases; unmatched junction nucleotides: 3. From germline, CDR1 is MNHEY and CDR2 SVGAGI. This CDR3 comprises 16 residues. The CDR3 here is CASSYRRGGSTDTQYF. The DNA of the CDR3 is TGTGCCAGCAGTTACAGGCGGGGGGGGAGCACAGATACGCAGTATTTT.

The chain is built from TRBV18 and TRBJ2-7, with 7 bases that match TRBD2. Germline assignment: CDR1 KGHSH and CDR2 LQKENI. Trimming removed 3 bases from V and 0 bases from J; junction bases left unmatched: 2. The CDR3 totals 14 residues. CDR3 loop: CASSPLADSYEQYF. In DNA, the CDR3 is TGTGCCAGCTCACCTCTAGCGGACTCCTACGAGCAGTACTTC.

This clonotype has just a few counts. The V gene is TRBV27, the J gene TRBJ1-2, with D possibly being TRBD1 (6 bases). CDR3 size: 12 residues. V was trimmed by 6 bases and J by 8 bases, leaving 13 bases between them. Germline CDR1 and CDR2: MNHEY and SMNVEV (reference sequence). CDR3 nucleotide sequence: TGTGCCAGCAGGACAGGAAGCAGAGGCTACACCTTC. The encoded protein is CASRTGSRGYTF.

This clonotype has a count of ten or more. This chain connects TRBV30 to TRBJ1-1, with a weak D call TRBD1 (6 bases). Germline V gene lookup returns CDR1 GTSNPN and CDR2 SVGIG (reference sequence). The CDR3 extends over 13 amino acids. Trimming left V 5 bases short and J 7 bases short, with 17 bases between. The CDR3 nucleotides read TGTGCCTGGGTCAGGGACACGCTCGGTGAAGCTTTCTTT. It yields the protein CAWVRDTLGEAFF.

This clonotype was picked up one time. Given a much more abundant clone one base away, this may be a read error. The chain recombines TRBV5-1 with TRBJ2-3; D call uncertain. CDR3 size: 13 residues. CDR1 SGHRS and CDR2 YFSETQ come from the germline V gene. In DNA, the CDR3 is TGCGCCAGCAGCCCACTACCGGCAGATACGCGGTATTTT. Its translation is CASSPLPADTRYF.

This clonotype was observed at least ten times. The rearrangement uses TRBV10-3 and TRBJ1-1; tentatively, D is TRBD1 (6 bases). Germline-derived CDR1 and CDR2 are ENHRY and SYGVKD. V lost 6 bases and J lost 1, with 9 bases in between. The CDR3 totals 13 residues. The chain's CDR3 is CAIRGQPNTEAFF. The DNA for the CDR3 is TGTGCCATCAGGGGACAACCGAACACTGAAGCTTTCTTT.

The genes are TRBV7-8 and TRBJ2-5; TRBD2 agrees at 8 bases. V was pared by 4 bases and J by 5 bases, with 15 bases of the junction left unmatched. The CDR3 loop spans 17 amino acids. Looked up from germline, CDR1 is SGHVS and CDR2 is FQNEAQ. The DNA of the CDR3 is TGTGCCAGCAGCTCCTTCCGGGGGGGGGGGCGTCGGGAGACCCAGTACTTC. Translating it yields CASSSFRGGGRRETQYF.